This T cell receptor (beta chain) was captured by sequencing in a study of T cells expressing NK-cell markers. General study results and limits: In a group of about six donors, dominant NKG2C+ clonotypes represented about 1.0-7.5% of CD8+ T cells.

Germline CDR1 reads LGHNT; CDR2 reads FRNRAP. The CDR3 is 12 residues long. With regard to this clonotype: Its specificity is unknown.

TCRdb re-called the 5' RACE reads and shows each CDR3 protein once, DNA omitted. This sample's table reports fewer than 25,000 distinct CDR3 sequences. The sequence was collected from a man aged 18-69 years in good health. The rearrangement links TRBV12-5 to TRBJ2-2. Sequences were obtained from blood T cells: a sorted CD56 or NKG2C T cell subset, CD4+ or CD8+ T cells, or bulk PBMC T cells (not recorded which). CDR3 region: CASGLDTGELFF.